The TCR beta chain described here comes from a study of blood T cells in healthy people across ages. The germline CDR1 and CDR2 sequences are SGHRS and YFSETQ. The CDR3 is 16 amino acids. Losses at the gene ends were 1 base for V and 5 bases for J; bases not matched to a gene: 9. Then a second PCR, running roughly 6 to 11 cycles, was carried out with a sample-barcoded 5' primer and a J-beta primer mix. TCRdb reanalysed the 5' RACE reads using MiXCR and keeps one entry per CDR3 protein. The sample yields under 1,000,000 distinct CDR3 sequences, 35% to 50% seen once. The specimen sequenced was blood. This TCR was recovered from a man older than 75 in good health. The J gene is TRBJ2-5, the V gene TRBV5-1, with 9 bases matching TRBD2. The CDR3: CASSLSGGRAGETQYF. The CDR3 DNA reads as TGCGCCAGCAGCTTGAGTGGCGGGAGGGCCGGGGAGACCCAGTACTTC.